The rows below give T cell receptor beta chains drawn from one sample of a study of cytomegalovirus exposure and HLA in healthy donors. Some clones are missing from TCRdb's copy, which holds only in-frame ones; the method was immunoSEQ multiplex PCR. This repertoire shows about 87,000 clones, approximately 74% found once; its top ten account for approximately 20%. The sequencing sample was made of PBMCs. The receptor source for this set is a man aged 30 to 39 in good health and CMV-seropositive. Each CDR3 is given with its conserved first and last residue. The D gene is left open where the match is weak. Where a row states a size, it is once, few, many or the class of an expanded clone; other rows omit it.

cdr3_nt cdr3_aa j_call clone_size d_call v_call
TGTGCCAGCAGCTCGATCGGGCGTCAGGGGGCTAGTAATGAGCAGTTCTTC CASSSIGRQGASNEQFF TRBJ2-1 NA TRBD1 TRBV5-6
TGTGCCAGCAGACTCGGGACAAACGGCGCACCCCTCCACTTT CASRLGTNGAPLHF TRBJ1-6 NA NA TRBV2
TGTGCCAGTAGCAGAGACAGGGTCTATGGCTACACCTTC CASSRDRVYGYTF TRBJ1-2 NA TRBD1 TRBV19
TGTGCCAGCAGCTTTTACGACAGGCTTCGGTTCATGAACACTGAAGCTTTCTTT CASSFYDRLRFMNTEAFF TRBJ1-1 NA NA TRBV13
TGTGCCAGCAGCCCCCGAGGGGGTCAGCCCCAGCATTTT CASSPRGGQPQHF TRBJ1-5 NA NA TRBV7-3
TGTGCCAGCAGGACCTCCCAGGGGGCCGAGCAGTACTTC CASRTSQGAEQYF TRBJ2-7 NA TRBD1 TRBV6-5
TGCGCCAGCAGCTCAACGGGACTCAAAGGAACATACAATGAGCAGTTCTTC CASSSTGLKGTYNEQFF TRBJ2-1 many NA TRBV5-1
TGTGCCAGCAGCTCCGGACAGGGTCTGGGGCCCCAGCATTTT CASSSGQGLGPQHF TRBJ1-5 NA TRBD1 TRBV7-6
TGTGCCAGCAGTGTGCCAGCGGGGACCGACAATGAGCAGTTCTTC CASSVPAGTDNEQFF TRBJ2-1 NA TRBD2 TRBV2
TGTGCCAGCAGCCAAGCCCCCGGGGAGCTGTTTTTT CASSQAPGELFF TRBJ2-2 NA NA TRBV7-7
TGTGCCAGTAGTATGGGACTGGACTCCTACAATGAGCAGTTCTTC CASSMGLDSYNEQFF TRBJ2-1 NA NA TRBV19
TGTGCCAGCAGTTCCGGGACAGGGTTGATAGATACGCAGTATTTT CASSSGTGLIDTQYF TRBJ2-3 NA TRBD1 TRBV2
TGTGCCAGCAGTGAAGCCCGCCAGGGTCTTTACAATGAGCAGTTCTTC CASSEARQGLYNEQFF TRBJ2-1 NA NA TRBV6-1
TGTGCCAGCAGTGGGGACAGGGTAGGACAGCCCCAGCATTTT CASSGDRVGQPQHF TRBJ1-5 NA TRBD1 TRBV2
TGTGCCAGCAGCTTTAGGCAGGGAACAGATACGCAGTATTTT CASSFRQGTDTQYF TRBJ2-3 once NA TRBV5-6
TGCGCCAGCAGCGTGGCGCCTAGCGAGGGCAATGAGCAGTTCTTC CASSVAPSEGNEQFF TRBJ2-1 NA NA TRBV5-1
TGTGCCAGCAGCACTGGACTAGCGGATGAGCAGTTCTTC CASSTGLADEQFF TRBJ2-1 NA TRBD2 TRBV5-4
TGTGCCAGCAGCTCCTTAAGGACAGGGGGCGGCGAGCAGTACTTC CASSSLRTGGGEQYF TRBJ2-7 NA TRBD1 TRBV5-8
TGTGCCTGGTCTGACTACTATGGCTACACCTTC CAWSDYYGYTF TRBJ1-2 NA NA TRBV30
TGTGCCAGCAGCCCCCCCAACAGGAACACTGAAGCTTTCTTT CASSPPNRNTEAFF TRBJ1-1 NA NA TRBV11-2
TGTGCCAGCAAAGAGGTGAACTATGGCTACACCTTC CASKEVNYGYTF TRBJ1-2 NA NA TRBV25-1
TGTGCCAGCAGTGAATCTACTCGGGTGGGCACTGAAGCTTTCTTT CASSESTRVGTEAFF TRBJ1-1 NA NA TRBV25-1
TGTGCCAGCAGCTTTCAGGGTAATAGCAATCAGCCCCAGCATTTT CASSFQGNSNQPQHF TRBJ1-5 NA NA TRBV5-6
TGTGCCAGCAGTGCCGACAGATATAATGAAAAACTGTTTTTT CASSADRYNEKLFF TRBJ1-4 NA NA TRBV2
TGTGCCAGCTCAGGGCTGGACAGGGGGCGGAATGAAGCTTTCTTT CASSGLDRGRNEAFF TRBJ1-1 NA TRBD1 TRBV18
TGTGCCAGCAGTGAAAATGTTCAGGGGGCAGGTTCACCCCTCCACTTT CASSENVQGAGSPLHF TRBJ1-6 NA TRBD1 TRBV2